The 3 T cell receptor beta chains in this list originate from one sample, sequenced in a study of vaccination effects on CD4 cells after COVID-19. For these receptors, no antigen is known. Data came from immunoSEQ multiplex PCR; TCRdb stores just in-frame clones and leaves some out. The sample lists approximately 60,000 clones, 78% seen once, with about 4.5% in the top ten. Culturing for approximately 10 days preceded CD4+ T cell isolation. Two doses of BNT162b2 or mRNA-1273 vaccine were administered to participants. Sequencing was performed on CD4+ T cells from PBMCs cultured without peptide, taken after COVID-19 vaccination. The source is a human donor who received a COVID-19 vaccine.

This clone was recorded only once. This rearrangement joins TRBV19 to TRBJ2-1; no reliable D call. V lost 1 base to trimming and J lost 8 bases, with 6 bases between them. This CDR3 comprises 12 residues. Germline CDR1 LNHDA, CDR2 SQIVND (reference sequence). Here the CDR3 reads CASSIGGDEQFF. CDR3 nucleotides: TGTGCCAGTAGTATAGGAGGTGATGAGCAGTTCTTC.

V and J are TRBV19 and TRBJ1-5, with 10 positions matching TRBD1. V was pared by 5 bases and J by 9 bases, with 4 bases of the junction left unmatched. Germline V CDR1 and CDR2: LNHDA, SQIVND (reference sequence). This CDR3 region has 13 residues. The CDR3 sequence is CASSGTGARPQHF. The CDR3 coding sequence is TGTGCCAGTAGTGGGACAGGGGCCAGGCCCCAGCATTTT. Combining the CDR3 with reference TRBV19 and TRBJ1-5 gives the whole variable domain DGGITQSPKYLFRKEGQNVTLSCEQNLNHDAMYWYRQDPGQGLRLIYYSQIVNDFQKGDIAEGYSVSREKKESFPLTVTSAQKNPTAFYLCASSGTGARPQHFGDGTRLSIL.

The chain links TRBV7-2 to TRBJ1-5; D perhaps matches TRBD1 (6 bases). CDR3 length: 15 amino acids. The germline V and J ends were trimmed by 4 bases and 4 bases, with 14 bases remaining between them. Germline assignment: CDR1 SGHTA and CDR2 FQGNSA. DNA of the CDR3: TGTGCCAGCAGCTCCCAGGGGACGGGGAATCAGCCCCAGCATTTT. Protein: CASSSQGTGNQPQHF.